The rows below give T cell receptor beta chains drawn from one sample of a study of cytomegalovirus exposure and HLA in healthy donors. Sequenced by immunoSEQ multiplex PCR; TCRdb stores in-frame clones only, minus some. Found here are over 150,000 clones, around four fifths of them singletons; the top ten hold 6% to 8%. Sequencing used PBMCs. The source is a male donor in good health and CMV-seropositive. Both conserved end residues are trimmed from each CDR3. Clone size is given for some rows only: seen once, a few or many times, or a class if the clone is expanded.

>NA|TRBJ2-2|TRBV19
ASRNQAGTSGELF
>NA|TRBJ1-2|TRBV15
ATSRDLAGGVNYGYT
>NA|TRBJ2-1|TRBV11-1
ASTPGGPSYNEQF
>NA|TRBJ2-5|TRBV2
AINEGVVGAQETQY
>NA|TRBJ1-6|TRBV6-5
ASSYVTNSGPLH
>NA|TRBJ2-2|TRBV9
ASSPRTGEMRAGELF
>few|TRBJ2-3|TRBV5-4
ASSRDSRLVDTQY
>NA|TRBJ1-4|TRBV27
ASRPLGQGANEKLF
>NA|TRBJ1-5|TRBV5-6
ASSLGLRSYSNQPQH
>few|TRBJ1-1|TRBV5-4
ASSFWGGGAAEAF
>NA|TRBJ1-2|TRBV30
AWSAEGTPNYGYT
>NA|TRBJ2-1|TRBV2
ASKMGPNEQF
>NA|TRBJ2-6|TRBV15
ATSRVTTGANVLT
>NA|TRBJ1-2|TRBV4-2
ASSRGQAGTSNYGYT
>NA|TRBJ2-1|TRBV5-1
ASSLVGDRTFGNEQF
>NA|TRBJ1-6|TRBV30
AWAKGAAGGYSPLH
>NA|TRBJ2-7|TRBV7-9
ASSLPGQSGEQY
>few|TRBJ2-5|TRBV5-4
ASSFQGGGETQY
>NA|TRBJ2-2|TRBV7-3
ASSLGGTGELF
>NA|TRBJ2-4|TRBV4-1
ASSHHESGGPKNIQY
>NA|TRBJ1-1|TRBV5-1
ASSLEGHMNTEAF
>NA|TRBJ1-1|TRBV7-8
ASSLGGQGGGTEAF
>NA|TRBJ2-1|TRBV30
AWRGVKGAGEQF
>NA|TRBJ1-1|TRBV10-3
AIKEGGNTEAF
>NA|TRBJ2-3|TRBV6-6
ASSWASGGAGDTQY
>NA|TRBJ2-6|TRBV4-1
ASSHEGSGANVLT
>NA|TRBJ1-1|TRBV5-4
ASSFRGRTEAF
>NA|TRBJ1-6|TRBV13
ASSQGGDNSPLH
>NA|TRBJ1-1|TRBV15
ATSRDRGRGVTEAF
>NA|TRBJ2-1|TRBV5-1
ASSTQSQNEQF